The 25 T cell receptor beta chains reported below all come from one sample, sequenced in a study of vaccination and CD4 T cells after COVID-19. Oncomine TCR Beta short-read sequencing was applied to DNA from cultured CD4+ T cells. TCRdb passed the PCR reads through MiXCR, listing each CDR3 protein once. Of about 16,000 distinct CDR3 sequences in the sample, roughly 54% are singletons; the top ten hold approximately 16%. The time point: late sampling 161 to 241 days after vaccination in a few convalescent patients. The treatment is: approximately 9-day PBMC culture with coronavirus spike peptide pools or control peptides (ViraFEST assay). Their antigen targets remain unknown. The sample was CD4+ T cells from blood, cultured in vitro, taken about 7 months after SARS-CoV-2 vaccination. The receptors were sampled from a human donor who had recovered from COVID-19.

This clonotype was picked up one time. This rearrangement joins TRBV6-1 to TRBJ1-1; 9 positions agree with TRBD1. The CDR3 is 14 amino acids. Trimming cost V 8 bases and J 3 bases; bases outside gene matches: 7. From germline, CDR1 is MNHNS and CDR2 SASEGT. The CDR3 DNA reads as TGTGCCAGCGGGCCCGGGACAGGGTACACTGAAGCTTTCTTT. This translates into CASGPGTGYTEAFF.

This chain uses TRBV20-1 with TRBJ1-1; D call uncertain. V lost 3 bases, J lost 4 bases, and 15 bases lay in between. CDR3 length equals 14 residues. Germline V lookup: CDR1 DFQATT, CDR2 SNEGSKA (reference sequence). The CDR3 nucleotides are TGCAGTGCTAGGCGAGACACTCGGGGCACTGAAGCTTTCTTT. It is translated as CSARRDTRGTEAFF.

The chain couples TRBV7-9 to TRBJ2-1, with D maybe TRBD1 (5 bases). The CDR3 consists of 15 residues. Trimming pared 4 bases from V and 4 bases from J, leaving 14 bases between. Germline CDR1 reads SEHNR; CDR2 reads FQNEAQ (reference sequence). The DNA for the CDR3 is TGTGCCAGCAGCTCCCGGCAGGGTGTTTACAATGAGCAGTTCTTC. Its protein product is CASSSRQGVYNEQFF.

This chain connects TRBV30 to TRBJ1-6; 8 bases are a match to TRBD1. The CDR3 length is 15 residues. Germline values: CDR1 GTSNPN, CDR2 SVGIG (reference sequence). V was pared by 0 bases and J by 6 bases, with 4 bases of the junction left unmatched. This CDR3 reads CAWSVLQGANSPLHF. As DNA, the CDR3 is TGTGCCTGGAGTGTATTGCAGGGGGCTAATTCACCCCTCCACTTT.

This clonotype was observed a few times. The chain recombines TRBV20-1 with TRBJ1-2; D may be TRBD1 (5 bases). The germline V gene encodes CDR1 DFQATT and CDR2 SNEGSKA (reference sequence). The CDR3 length is 15 residues. Trimming stripped 5 bases from V and 3 bases from J, with 19 bases between. CDR3 coding DNA: TGCAGTGCTCATCCAATAGGGGAGAATGACTATGGCTACACCTTC. Translating it yields CSAHPIGENDYGYTF.

V is TRBV20-1 and J is TRBJ2-2; 8 nucleotides line up with TRBD2. Trimming cost V 0 bases and J 0 bases; bases outside gene matches: 3. The CDR3 runs 16 residues. Looked up from germline, CDR1 is DFQATT and CDR2 is SNEGSKA (reference sequence). CDR3 DNA: TGCAGTGCTAGAGATTGGCGGGAGGCGAACACCGGGGAGCTGTTTTTT. Its translation: CSARDWREANTGELFF.

The chain couples TRBV27 to TRBJ1-6; D might be TRBD1 (5 bases). V lost 0 bases and J lost 9, with 9 bases in between. The CDR3 is made up of 14 amino acids. CDR1 is MNHEY, CDR2 SMNVEV, per germline (reference sequence). The CDR3 spells CASSLSGGFSPLHF. Written as DNA, the CDR3 is TGTGCCAGCAGTTTATCCGGGGGATTTTCACCCCTCCACTTT.

This clonotype was seen once. This chain uses TRBV7-2 with TRBJ2-2, with 10 bases matching TRBD2. The germline V gene encodes CDR1 SGHTA and CDR2 FQGNSA. This CDR3 comprises 14 residues. Unmatched junction bases numbered 1, after V lost 5 bases and J lost 4 bases. CDR3 amino acids: CASSKRGGTGELFF. The DNA for the CDR3 is TGTGCCAGCAGCAAGCGGGGGGGCACCGGGGAGCTGTTTTTT. The entire variable domain, with the rest obtained from reference TRBV7-2 and TRBJ2-2, is as follows: GAGVSQSPSNKVTEKGKDVELRCDPISGHTALYWYRQSLGQGLEFLIYFQGNSAPDKSGLPSDRFSAERTGGSVSTLTIQRTQQEDSAVYLCASSKRGGTGELFFGEGSRLTVL.

The chain combines TRBV27 with TRBJ1-3, with a tentative D call TRBD1 (5 bases). The CDR3 runs to 14 residues. CDR1 is MNHEY, CDR2 SMNVEV, per germline (reference sequence). Trimming removed 10 bases from V and 0 bases from J, with 13 bases in between. CDR3 region: CATRDVHSGNTIYF. CDR3 nucleotides: TGTGCCACGCGGGACGTCCACTCTGGAAACACCATATATTTT.

This clonotype was counted only a few times. The V call is TRBV7-9, the J call TRBJ2-1, with 11 bases identical to TRBD1. Germline V gene data show CDR1 as SEHNR and CDR2 as FQNEAQ (reference sequence). V was pared by 5 bases and J by 7 bases, with 7 bases of the junction left unmatched. The CDR3 has 15 residues. The DNA of the CDR3 is TGTGCCAGCAGCAGAGGACAGGGGGCTGTTAATGAGCAGTTCTTC. It yields the protein CASSRGQGAVNEQFF.

CDR3 nucleotides: TGTGCCAGCAGTACGGCCCTGACCGGCTCTAGTGTAGAGACCCAGTACTTC. This gives the protein CASSTALTGSSVETQYF. The chain recombines TRBV28 with TRBJ2-5; D gene unclear. V gave up 5 bases and J gave up 4 bases, with 23 bases separating them. From germline, CDR1 is MDHEN and CDR2 SYDVKM. The CDR3 is 17 amino acids.

The J gene is TRBJ1-1, the V gene TRBV6-2 or TRBV6-3; D possibly corresponds to TRBD1 (5 bases). This CDR3 has 15 residues. Germline V gene data show CDR1 as MNHEY and CDR2 as SVGEGT. The V gene lost 7 bases and the J gene lost 1 base, with 16 bases spanning the gap. CDR3 sequence (DNA): TGTGCCAGCAACGACCGGGGGTTTGGGAACACTGAAGCTTTCTTT. This encodes CASNDRGFGNTEAFF.

The chain has TRBV6-1 and TRBJ2-7, with 12 bases fitting TRBD2. This CDR3 comprises 15 residues. Germline V gene sequence: CDR1 MNHNS, CDR2 SASEGT. V lost 6 bases and J lost 6; bases outside the gene matches: 9. Written as DNA, the CDR3 is TGTGCCAGCAGACTTCGACTAGCGGGAGAAAGCGAGCAGTACTTC. Its protein product is CASRLRLAGESEQYF.

This chain uses TRBV6-1 with TRBJ2-7; TRBD1 matches at 11 bases. From germline, CDR1 is MNHNS and CDR2 SASEGT. The V and J ends lost 9 bases and 7 bases, in that order; junction bases with no gene match: 5. The CDR3 is 12 residues long. The CDR3 is CASGQGAREQYF. CDR3 nucleotides: TGTGCCAGTGGACAGGGGGCGAGGGAGCAGTACTTC.

The chain links TRBV6-1 to TRBJ1-1; D is possibly TRBD1 (6 bases). This CDR3 spans 17 amino acids. V lost 5 bases and J 0 bases, leaving 19 bases between the germline ends. CDR1 is MNHNS, CDR2 SASEGT, per germline. CDR3: CASSQNEAGEVNTEAFF. The CDR3 bases are TGTGCCAGCAGTCAAAATGAGGCAGGGGAGGTGAACACTGAAGCTTTCTTT.

J is TRBJ1-6 and V is TRBV27, with D possibly TRBD1 on 5 matching bases. Trimming pared 3 bases from V and 5 bases from J, leaving 14 bases between. This CDR3 contains 16 residues. Germline CDR1 and CDR2: MNHEY and SMNVEV (reference sequence). The CDR3 loop reads CASSFSLQGNNSPLHF. The DNA for the CDR3 is TGTGCCAGCAGTTTTTCCCTCCAGGGTAATAATTCACCCCTCCACTTT.

This chain joins TRBV7-2 and TRBJ1-3; no reliable D call. Germline CDR1 SGHTA, CDR2 FQGNSA. The CDR3 extends over 14 amino acids. The V end lost 4 bases, the J end lost 0 bases, and 7 bases lay between the germline ends. The CDR3 sequence is CASSSRDSGNTIYF. The CDR3 DNA follows: TGTGCCAGCAGCTCCCGGGACTCTGGAAACACCATATATTTT.

The rearrangement joins TRBV7-9 to TRBJ2-7, with D tentatively TRBD1 (5 bases). V shed 5 bases and J shed 1 base, with 12 bases lying between them. This CDR3 has 14 amino acids. Germline-derived CDR1 and CDR2 are SEHNR and FQNEAQ (reference sequence). CDR3 sequence reads: CASSTRQKSYEQYF. The CDR3, as DNA: TGTGCCAGCAGCACTCGACAGAAGTCCTACGAGCAGTACTTC.

The chain employs TRBV20-1 and TRBJ1-2; possibly TRBD1 for D (6 bases). Trimming shortened V by 5 bases and J by 11 bases, and 21 bases separated the two germline ends. The CDR3 runs to 13 residues. CDR1 and CDR2 from the germline V gene are DFQATT and SNEGSKA (reference sequence). CDR3 amino acids: CSAQDRNTQGYTF. CDR3 nucleotides: TGCAGTGCTCAAGACAGGAACACCCAGGGTTACACCTTC.

J is TRBJ2-5 and V is TRBV7-3; D call uncertain. The CDR3 covers 13 residues. Germline-derived CDR1 and CDR2 are SGHTA and FQGTGA. V was cut by 3 bases and J by 5 bases, with 10 bases left in between. CDR3 residues: CASSFGPSETQYF. CDR3 nucleotides: TGTGCCAGCAGCTTTGGGCCGTCGGAGACCCAGTACTTC.

V usage is TRBV6-5 and J usage is TRBJ1-1; D gene ambiguous. The CDR3 is made up of 14 amino acids. The germline CDR1 and CDR2 sequences are MNHEY and SVGAGI. V lost 0 bases and J lost 1, with 6 bases in between. The DNA for the CDR3 is TGTGCCAGCAGTTACTCGCAAGCGAACACTGAAGCTTTCTTT. As protein: CASSYSQANTEAFF.

The gene calls are TRBV7-3 and TRBJ1-6; 10 bases line up with TRBD1. The CDR3 is 16 amino acids. Trimming at V came to 2 bases and at J to 5 bases, leaving 3 bases not matched to a gene. Germline CDR1 reads SGHTA; CDR2 reads FQGTGA. The CDR3 spells CASSLWGQGNNSPLHF. In DNA form, the CDR3 reads TGTGCCAGCAGCTTATGGGGACAGGGGAATAATTCACCCCTCCACTTT.

This chain connects TRBV18 to TRBJ1-1; 7 bases align to TRBD1. V lost 0 bases, J lost 8 bases, and 3 bases stayed unmatched. CDR3 length: 13 residues. The germline CDR1 and CDR2 sequences are KGHSH and LQKENI. The CDR3 nucleotides read TGTGCCAGCTCACCACCGGGACAGAGAGAAGCTTTCTTT. Its translation: CASSPPGQREAFF. The full variable domain, in which reference TRBV18 and TRBJ1-1 provide the parts outside the CDR3, is NAGVMQNPRHLVRRRGQEARLRCSPMKGHSHVYWYRQLPEEGLKFMVYLQKENIIDESGMPKERFSAEFPKEGPSILRIQQVVRGDSAAYFCASSPPGQREAFFGQGTRLTVV.

V gene TRBV7-2 combines with J gene TRBJ2-7, with D maybe TRBD1 (5 bases). The germline gives CDR1 SGHTA, CDR2 FQGNSA. The V gene lost 2 bases and the J gene lost 4 bases, with 12 bases spanning the gap. The CDR3 has 14 amino acids. CDR3 DNA: TGTGCCAGCAGCTTACGCTCGGACATGTACGAGCAGTACTTC. The encoded protein is CASSLRSDMYEQYF.

This clonotype was detected only once. The gene calls are TRBV7-8 and TRBJ2-1, with D possibly TRBD2 on 6 matching bases. The CDR3 sequence is 18 residues long. The germline V and J ends were trimmed by 5 bases and 0 bases, with 20 bases remaining between them. Germline lookup yields CDR1 SGHVS and CDR2 FQNEAQ. CDR3 DNA: TGTGCCAGCAGCCCGGTAGTGGCGGGATTAAGCTCCTACAATGAGCAGTTCTTC. Its translation is CASSPVVAGLSSYNEQFF.